This T cell receptor beta chain was sequenced in a study of post-analysis software for immune sequencing data. General study results and limits: Comparison with controls showed significantly lower normalized Chao1 diversity in multiple sclerosis patients. About five TRBV segments were more frequent in patients than controls; TRBV5-6, TRBV5-1 and TRBV20-1 belonged to this group. Analysis by F measure revealed that same-batch samples clustered strongly together.

The germline CDR1 and CDR2 sequences are LNHNV and YYDKDF (reference sequence). The CDR3 length is 14 residues. In the case of this clonotype: Its antigen is still unknown. The junction departs from germline at one end; a sequencing error may be responsible.

Unique-molecular-identifier-tagged TCR beta cDNA libraries were used. T cells, about 0.95 to 10 million of them, yielded 500,000 or so cDNA molecules. From the PCR reads, TCRdb called clonotypes with MiXCR, one entry per CDR3 protein. The sample contains about 570,000 distinct CDR3 sequences, approximately 34% of which appear only once. This clonotype was obtained from a girl aged 2-17 years with multiple sclerosis. The sequenced sample consisted of blood. The chain uses TRBV15 and TRBJ2-4; the D gene is possibly TRBD2 (5 bases). CDR3 coding DNA: TGTGCCACCAGCAGCGGGAATGCCAGAAACATTCAGTACTTC. Protein: CATSSGNARNIQYF.